Sequencing of this T cell receptor beta chain was carried out in a study of shared clonotypes between healthy human individuals. The count of this clone is one. Terminally differentiated effector memory CD45RA+ cells were excluded by CCR7 positive selection of CD45RO-negative cells. This CDR3 spans 15 amino acids. V dropped 4 bases and J dropped 2 bases, with 15 bases sitting between them. The germline V gene has CDR1 SGHTA and CDR2 FQGNSA. Some clones are missing from TCRdb's copy, which holds only in-frame ones; the method was immunoSEQ multiplex PCR. The sample yields around 2,000,000 clones, about 95% seen once.

The rearrangement uses TRBV7-2 and TRBJ2-7; D gene unclear. The receptor's source is a man aged 18 to 30 in good health. The material sequenced was naive CD8+ T cells sorted from blood. The CDR3 loop reads CASSYRSEAPYEQYF. The CDR3 DNA sequence: TGTGCCAGCAGCTATCGATCAGAGGCCCCCTACGAGCAGTACTTC. Filled out from reference TRBV7-2 and TRBJ2-7, the complete variable domain reads GAGVSQSPSNKVTEKGKDVELRCDPISGHTALYWYRQSLGQGLEFLIYFQGNSAPDKSGLPSDRFSAERTGGSVSTLTIQRTQQEDSAVYLCASSYRSEAPYEQYFGPGTRLTVT.